The 21 T cell receptor beta chains in this list originate from one sample, sequenced in a study of T cells in Graves' hyperthyroidism and ophthalmopathy. There were TCR beta CDR3 regions amplified from RNA transcripts. The HTBI primer set was used in a first-round RT-PCR of the TCR CDR3. TCRdb re-derived calls from the multiplex PCR reads in MiXCR, one entry per CDR3 protein. The sample has some 180,000 distinct CDR3 sequences; approximately 16% are singletons. The sample was blood. These receptors originate from a woman between 45 and 65 years old with Graves' hyperthyroidism.

This clonotype was seen repeatedly, ten times or more. The V gene is TRBV3-1, the J gene TRBJ1-1, with 7 bases that match TRBD1. This CDR3 region has 14 residues. Losses at the gene ends were 5 bases for V and 1 base for J; bases not matched to a gene: 4. Germline-derived CDR1 and CDR2 are LGHDT and YNNKEL (reference sequence). CDR3 coding DNA: TGTGCCAGCAGCGACGGGACAGCGAACACTGAAGCTTTCTTT. Its protein product is CASSDGTANTEAFF.

The genes are TRBV29-1 and TRBJ1-2; the D gene is possibly TRBD1 (5 bases). Germline V gene sequence: CDR1 SQVTM, CDR2 ANQGSEA. CDR3 length equals 15 residues. V was cut by 7 bases and J by 4 bases, with 22 bases left in between. CDR3 region: CSARTGGELSYGYTF. CDR3 bases: TGCAGCGCCCGGACGGGGGGGGAACTCAGCTATGGCTACACCTTC.

This clonotype was seen at least ten times. The chain has TRBV3-1 and TRBJ2-5, with TRBD1 matching over 10 bases. CDR1 and CDR2 from the germline V gene are LGHDT and YNNKEL (reference sequence). This CDR3 comprises 17 residues. J was trimmed by 3 bases and V by 0 bases; bases with no gene match: 7. This CDR3 is CASSQEVGTGAKETQYF. The CDR3 DNA reads TGTGCCAGCAGCCAAGAAGTTGGGACAGGGGCCAAAGAGACCCAGTACTTC.

The V call is TRBV20-1, the J call TRBJ2-3, with D possibly being TRBD2 (5 bases). V was shortened by 1 base and J by 0 bases, with 8 bases between the two germline ends. Germline assignment: CDR1 DFQATT and CDR2 SNEGSKA (reference sequence). CDR3 length equals 14 residues. Here the CDR3 DNA reads TGCAGTGCTAGAGGGCGACTAAGCACAGATACGCAGTATTTT. Amino acid sequence: CSARGRLSTDTQYF.

V gene TRBV7-6 combines with J gene TRBJ1-2, with no clear D. This CDR3 contains 15 residues. The germline V gene has CDR1 SGHVS and CDR2 FNYEAQ. V was cut by 7 bases and J by 2 bases, with 17 bases left in between. Here the CDR3 DNA reads TGTGCCAGCACCTCAGGTGGAGGGCTGAACTATGGCTACACCTTC. Amino acids: CASTSGGGLNYGYTF.

The V gene is TRBV27, the J gene TRBJ2-7, with D possibly being TRBD1 (6 bases). The CDR3 sequence is 15 residues long. With 5 bases removed from V and 3 bases from J, the gap between germline ends came to 17 bases. CDR1 and CDR2 (germline): MNHEY, SMNVEV (reference sequence). CDR3 sequence: CASSPIRDKIYEQYF. As DNA, the CDR3 is TGTGCCAGCAGTCCCATCCGGGACAAGATCTACGAGCAGTACTTC.

The sample holds a few counts of this clonotype. The chain uses TRBV11-2 and TRBJ2-1; 14 bases match TRBD2. The V gene end was trimmed by 5 bases and the J gene end by 2 bases; junction bases not matched to a gene: 8. This CDR3 is 18 amino acids long. Per the germline V gene, CDR1 is SGHAT and CDR2 is FQNNGV. The CDR3 loop is CASSARTSGRSPYNEQFF. CDR3 sequence (DNA): TGTGCCAGCAGCGCCCGGACTAGCGGGAGGAGTCCCTACAATGAGCAGTTCTTC.

The chain couples TRBV11-1 to TRBJ2-1; TRBD2 agrees at 11 bases. The junction had 8 bases not matched to a gene; V was cut back by 1 base and J by 9 bases. This CDR3 region has 16 residues. Germline CDR1 is SGHAT and CDR2 is FQDESV (reference sequence). CDR3 DNA sequence: TGTGCCAGCAGCTTAGTTCCGGGACTAGCGGCAGTTGAGCAGTTCTTC. Encoded protein: CASSLVPGLAAVEQFF.

This clonotype was observed at least ten times. This rearrangement joins TRBV28 to TRBJ2-7; TRBD1 might be the D (5 bases). V lost 5 bases and J 2 bases, leaving 13 bases between the germline ends. Germline CDR1 reads MDHEN; CDR2 reads SYDVKM. The CDR3 spans 14 residues. The CDR3 DNA reads as TGTGCCAGCAGTCAAGGGTGGGGCCCCTACGAGCAGTACTTC. Encoded protein: CASSQGWGPYEQYF.

This sequence joins TRBV5-1 and TRBJ2-5, with 11 bases that match TRBD2. V lost 1 base and J lost 3; bases outside the gene matches: 5. Germline V gives CDR1 SGHRS, CDR2 YFSETQ. This CDR3 is built from 16 residues. This CDR3 reads CASSLWASGRKETQYF. The CDR3 DNA reads as TGCGCCAGCAGCTTGTGGGCTAGCGGGAGGAAAGAGACCCAGTACTTC.

This clonotype has a handful of counts. CDR3 sequence reads: CAWSLTQGAHQPQHF. The DNA for the CDR3 is TGTGCCTGGAGTCTCACTCAGGGGGCCCATCAGCCCCAGCATTTT. The chain couples TRBV30 to TRBJ1-5, with 8 bases identical to TRBD1. The V segment lost 2 bases and the J segment 5 bases; nucleotides outside the gene matches: 8. Looked up from germline, CDR1 is GTSNPN and CDR2 is SVGIG (reference sequence). The CDR3 contains 15 residues. The whole variable domain, remainder taken from reference TRBV30 and TRBJ1-5, is SQTIHQWPATLVQPVGSPLSLECTVEGTSNPNLYWYRQAAGRGLQLLFYSVGIGQISSEVPQNLSASRPQDRQFILSSKKLLLSDSGFYLCAWSLTQGAHQPQHFGDGTRLSIL.

This clonotype was recorded many times. J is TRBJ2-1 and V is TRBV3-1; D remains ambiguous. The CDR3 has 11 amino acids. Trimming removed 2 bases at V and 7 bases at J, with 3 bases between. Germline CDR1 and CDR2: LGHDT and YNNKEL (reference sequence). In DNA, the CDR3 is TGTGCCAGCAGCCAACAAAATGAGCAGTTCTTC. This gives the protein CASSQQNEQFF.

The CDR3 sequence: CASRTVGGPVGETQYF. The CDR3, as DNA: TGTGCCAGCAGGACAGTGGGAGGGCCCGTTGGTGAGACCCAGTACTTC. The chain has TRBV5-6 and TRBJ2-5; 7 nucleotides line up with TRBD2. J lost 5 bases, V lost 5 bases, and 15 bases had no gene match. The CDR3 runs to 16 residues. In germline, CDR1 is SGHDT, CDR2 YYEEEE.

This clonotype came up many times. The J gene is TRBJ1-2, the V gene TRBV2; weak D call: TRBD1 (5 bases). The CDR3 loop spans 11 amino acids. CDR1 and CDR2 from the germline V gene are SNHLY and FYNNEI. Trimming left V 8 bases short and J 3 bases short, with 7 bases between. The CDR3 loop reads CASGTDYGYTF. CDR3 coding DNA: TGTGCCAGCGGGACTGACTATGGCTACACCTTC.

This clonotype was counted ten times or more. This chain connects TRBV12-3 or TRBV12-4 to TRBJ2-1, with D tentatively TRBD1 (5 bases). CDR3 length: 13 residues. V shed 7 bases and J shed 3 bases, with 10 bases lying between them. The CDR3 here is CASTLQDYNEQFF. The CDR3 nucleotides are TGTGCCAGCACCCTACAGGACTACAATGAGCAGTTCTTC.

Only a few counts were recorded for this clonotype. The gene calls are TRBV5-6 and TRBJ1-2; TRBD1 matches 8 bases. After removal of 2 bases from V and 8 bases from J, the junction contained 5 bases not matched to a gene. The CDR3 extends over 13 amino acids. The germline V gene encodes CDR1 SGHDT and CDR2 YYEEEE. DNA of the CDR3: TGTGCCAGCAGCTTCCAGGGGGCGAGCGGCTACACCTTC. It specifies CASSFQGASGYTF.

This clonotype was recorded at least ten times. The V gene is TRBV20-1, the J gene TRBJ2-4, with no clear D. V shed 2 bases and J shed 0 bases, with 11 bases lying between them. This CDR3 is 15 amino acids long. Germline CDR1 DFQATT, CDR2 SNEGSKA (reference sequence). Here the CDR3 DNA reads TGCAGTGCTAGAACCGCTCCCGTAGCCAAAAACATTCAGTACTTC. Protein product: CSARTAPVAKNIQYF.

The sample holds a few counts of this clonotype. This chain uses TRBV7-9 with TRBJ2-1, with TRBD2 identical over 10 bases. J lost 5 bases, V lost 3 bases, and 10 bases had no gene match. CDR1 SEHNR and CDR2 FQNEAQ come from the germline V gene (reference sequence). This CDR3 is 17 amino acids long. CDR3 in amino acids: CASSFRTGTSANNEQFF. DNA of the CDR3: TGTGCCAGCAGCTTCAGGACCGGGACTAGCGCAAACAATGAGCAGTTCTTC.

In its sample, this clonotype was seen many times. Written as DNA, the CDR3 is TGTGCCAGCAGTTACGGGGATGAAGCTTTCTTT. Protein sequence: CASSYGDEAFF. The chain recombines TRBV27 with TRBJ1-1; D gene unclear. The length of the CDR3 is 11 residues. Looked up from germline, CDR1 is MNHEY and CDR2 is SMNVEV (reference sequence). The ends were cut back, 4 bases at V and 7 bases at J, with 7 bases in the middle.

This clonotype was seen only a few times. The V gene is TRBV2, the J gene TRBJ2-4; TRBD1 agrees at 9 bases. The V and J ends lost 4 bases and 0 bases, in that order; junction bases with no gene match: 13. Per germline, CDR1 SNHLY and CDR2 FYNNEI. CDR3 length: 19 amino acids. CDR3 sequence (DNA): TGTGCCAGCAGTGGGGACGGTTCTGGACAGGGGTTAGCCAAAAACATTCAGTACTTC. Translating it yields CASSGDGSGQGLAKNIQYF.

This clonotype has at least ten counts. The V gene is TRBV29-1, the J gene TRBJ2-7; maybe TRBD1 (6 bases). V lost 4 bases and J 5 bases, leaving 18 bases between the germline ends. In germline, CDR1 is SQVTM, CDR2 ANQGSEA. The CDR3 length is 14 residues. CDR3 region: CSVAFGSGVHEQYF. The CDR3 nucleotides are TGCAGCGTTGCTTTTGGTTCAGGGGTACACGAGCAGTACTTC.